There are a few counts of the clone carrying this TCR beta chain. Trimming cost V 5 bases and J 8 bases; bases outside gene matches: 8. From germline, CDR1 is MNHNY and CDR2 SVGAGI (reference sequence). This CDR3 region has 14 residues. This sample was included in a study of control samples from healthy donors and cancer patients. Profiled with immunoSEQ multiplex PCR; TCRdb holds only in-frame clones, not every one. The sample includes about 130,000 clones, around nine tenths of them seen just once. This sequence originates from a man in his fifties or sixties in good health. Sequenced input: blood. The J gene is TRBJ1-3, the V gene TRBV6-6; 8 nucleotides align to TRBD1. The chain's CDR3 is CASSPTGQVHTIYF. For the CDR3, the DNA is TGTGCCAGCAGTCCAACGGGACAGGTTCACACCATATATTTT.